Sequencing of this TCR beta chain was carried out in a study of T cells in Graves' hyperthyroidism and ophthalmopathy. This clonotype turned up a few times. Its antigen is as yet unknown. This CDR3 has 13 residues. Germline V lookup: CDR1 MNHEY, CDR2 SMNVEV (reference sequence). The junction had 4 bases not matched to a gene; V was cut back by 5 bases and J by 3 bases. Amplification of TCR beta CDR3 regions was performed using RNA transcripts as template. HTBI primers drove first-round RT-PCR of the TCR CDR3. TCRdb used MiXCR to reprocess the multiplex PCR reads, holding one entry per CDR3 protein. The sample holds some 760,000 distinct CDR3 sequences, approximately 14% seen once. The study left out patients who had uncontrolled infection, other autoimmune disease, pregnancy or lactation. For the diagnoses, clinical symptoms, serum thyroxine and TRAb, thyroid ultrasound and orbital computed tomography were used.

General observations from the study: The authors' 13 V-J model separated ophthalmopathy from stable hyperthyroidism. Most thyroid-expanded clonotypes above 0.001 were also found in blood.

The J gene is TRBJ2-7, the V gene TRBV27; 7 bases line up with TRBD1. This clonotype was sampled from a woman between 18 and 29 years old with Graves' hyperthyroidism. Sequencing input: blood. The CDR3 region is CASSTWDSYEQYF. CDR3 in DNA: TGTGCCAGCAGTACTTGGGACAGCTACGAGCAGTACTTC.